This T cell receptor (beta chain) was profiled in a study of blood T cell repertoires in COVID-19. Generated by immunoSEQ multiplex PCR, the TCRdb table keeps only in-frame clones and is missing some. The sample consists of roughly 60,000 clones, around 90% of them appearing once. V was shortened by 0 bases and J by 4 bases, with 19 bases between the two germline ends. This CDR3 contains 17 residues. Germline values: CDR1 SGHNT, CDR2 YYREEE (reference sequence). The specimen sequenced was peripheral blood. This receptor was identified in a woman of 80 years or more with active COVID-19. The rearrangement links TRBV5-4 to TRBJ1-2, with a tentative D call TRBD1 (6 bases). CDR3: CASSLDQGLLSTYGYTF. DNA for the CDR3: TGTGCCAGCAGCTTGGATCAGGGGCTCCTTTCGACCTATGGCTACACCTTC.